This entry concerns a single TCR beta chain. The data stem from a study of early T cells in non-severe SARS-CoV-2 infection. J gave up 1 base and V 2 bases, and 6 bases lay outside the gene matches. The CDR3 runs 17 residues. Germline loops: CDR1 SEHNR, CDR2 FQNEAQ (reference sequence). TCRdb reprocessed the 5' RACE reads via MiXCR and lists one record per CDR3 protein. The repertoire consists of 100,000 to 150,000 distinct CDR3 sequences, with 14% to 15% occurring once and the leading ten covering about a fifth. The receptor was derived from an adult who was a healthcare worker with PCR-confirmed SARS-CoV-2 infection or an uninfected control (not recorded which). The J gene is TRBJ1-1, the V gene TRBV7-9, with 11 bases aligning to TRBD1. Sample: whole blood. The CDR3 protein is CASSLSRTGGKNTEAFF. The CDR3 DNA reads TGTGCCAGCAGCTTAAGCCGGACAGGGGGCAAGAACACTGAAGCTTTCTTT.